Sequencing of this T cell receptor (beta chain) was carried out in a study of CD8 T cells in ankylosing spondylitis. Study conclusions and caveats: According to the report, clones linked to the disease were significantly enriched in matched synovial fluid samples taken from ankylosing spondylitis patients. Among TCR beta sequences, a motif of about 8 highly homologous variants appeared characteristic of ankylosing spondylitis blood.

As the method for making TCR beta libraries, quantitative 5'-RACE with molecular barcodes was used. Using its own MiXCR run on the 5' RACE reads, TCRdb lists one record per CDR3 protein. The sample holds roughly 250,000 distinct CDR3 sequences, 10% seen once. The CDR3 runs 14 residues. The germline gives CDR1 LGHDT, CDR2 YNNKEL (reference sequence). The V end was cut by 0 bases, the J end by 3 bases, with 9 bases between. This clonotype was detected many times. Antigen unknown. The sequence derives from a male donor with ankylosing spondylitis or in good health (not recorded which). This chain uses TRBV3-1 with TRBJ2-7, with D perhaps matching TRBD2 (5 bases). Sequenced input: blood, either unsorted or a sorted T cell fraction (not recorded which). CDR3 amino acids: CASSQDASIYEQYF. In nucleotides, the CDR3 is TGTGCCAGCAGCCAAGATGCTAGCATCTACGAGCAGTACTTC.